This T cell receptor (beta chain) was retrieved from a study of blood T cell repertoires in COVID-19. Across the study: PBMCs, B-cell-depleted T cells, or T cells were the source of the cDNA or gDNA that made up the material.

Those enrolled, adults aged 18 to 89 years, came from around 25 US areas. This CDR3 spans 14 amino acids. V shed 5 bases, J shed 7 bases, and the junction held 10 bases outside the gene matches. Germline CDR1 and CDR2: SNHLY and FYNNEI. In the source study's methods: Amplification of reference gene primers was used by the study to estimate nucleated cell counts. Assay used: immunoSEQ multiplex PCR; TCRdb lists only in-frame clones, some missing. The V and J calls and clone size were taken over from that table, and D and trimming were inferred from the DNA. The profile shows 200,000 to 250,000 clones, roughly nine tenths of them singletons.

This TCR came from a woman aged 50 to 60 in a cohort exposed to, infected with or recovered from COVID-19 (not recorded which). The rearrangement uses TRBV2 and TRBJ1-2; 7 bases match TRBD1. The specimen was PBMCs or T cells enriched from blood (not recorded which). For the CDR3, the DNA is TGTGCCAGCAGTTTTATCGACAGGGAAGGTGGCTACACCTTC. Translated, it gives CASSFIDREGGYTF.